Below, 26 T cell receptor beta chains from the same sample are listed, as sequenced in a study of blood T cells in healthy people across ages. For the second PCR, which ran for 7 to 11 cycles, a sample-barcoded 5' primer and a J-beta primer mix were used. TCRdb ran MiXCR on the 5' RACE reads and lists one entry per CDR3 protein. This sample yields around 1.5 million distinct CDR3 sequences, of which approximately 42% are seen a single time; approximately 7.9% belongs to the top ten. Sequencing was performed on blood. The receptors derive from a woman aged 18-35 years in good health.

The chain employs TRBV2 and TRBJ2-5; D possibly corresponds to TRBD2 (6 bases). The CDR3 covers 17 residues. The germline gives CDR1 SNHLY, CDR2 FYNNEI. V was cut by 0 bases and J by 11 bases, with 25 bases left in between. The CDR3: CASSEALGDLDYNEQYF. The CDR3 coding sequence is TGTGCCAGCAGTGAAGCGCTTGGCGATTTGGACTACAATGAGCAGTACTTC.

This clonotype was counted between two and nine times. The V and J genes are TRBV29-1 and TRBJ1-1, with D uncertain. Germline loops: CDR1 SQVTM, CDR2 ANQGSEA. The CDR3 length is 12 residues. V lost 3 bases to trimming and J lost 3 bases, with 8 bases between them. CDR3: CSVDLKDTEAFF. Written as DNA, the CDR3 is TGCAGCGTTGATCTCAAGGACACTGAAGCTTTCTTT. Using reference TRBV29-1 and TRBJ1-1 for the parts outside the CDR3, the full variable domain is SAVISQKPSRDICQRGTSLTIQCQVDSQVTMMFWYRQQPGQSLTLIATANQGSEATYESGFVIDKFPISRPNLTFSTLTVSNMSPEDSSIYLCSVDLKDTEAFFGQGTRLTVV.

This chain connects TRBV20-1 to TRBJ2-1, with a possible D match to TRBD2 (6 bases). This CDR3 spans 16 amino acids. Germline values: CDR1 DFQATT, CDR2 SNEGSKA (reference sequence). The V end was cut by 4 bases, the J end by 0 bases, with 16 bases between. Here the CDR3 reads CSATPESGPSYNEQFF. CDR3 coding DNA: TGCAGTGCTACCCCGGAGAGCGGGCCCTCCTACAATGAGCAGTTCTTC.

V usage is TRBV3-1 and J usage is TRBJ1-1; D gene uncertain. Looked up from germline, CDR1 is LGHDT and CDR2 is YNNKEL (reference sequence). The V end was cut by 3 bases, the J end by 1 base, with 12 bases between. CDR3 length: 15 residues. The CDR3 here is CASSHYPTGNTEAFF. The CDR3 DNA reads TGTGCCAGCAGCCATTATCCGACGGGGAACACTGAAGCTTTCTTT. The full variable domain, rest sourced from reference TRBV3-1 and TRBJ1-1, is DTAVSQTPKYLVTQMGNDKSIKCEQNLGHDTMYWYKQDSKKFLKIMFSYNNKELIINETVPNRFSPKSPDKAHLNLHINSLELGDSAVYFCASSHYPTGNTEAFFGQGTRLTVV.

The chain is built from TRBV7-6 and TRBJ2-5; 11 bases line up with TRBD2. V was clipped by 1 base and J by 11 bases; unmatched bases: 15. The germline V gene encodes CDR1 SGHVS and CDR2 FNYEAQ. This CDR3 spans 17 amino acids. The CDR3 DNA follows: TGTGCCAGCAGCTTAGTTCCTACTAGCGGGGGATTAAATGAGCAGTACTTC. Amino acid sequence: CASSLVPTSGGLNEQYF.

This clonotype has just a few counts. The V call is TRBV4-1, the J call TRBJ2-1; 9 positions agree with TRBD2. The germline V gene has CDR1 MGHRA and CDR2 YSYEKL. J lost 8 bases, V lost 4 bases, and 15 bases had no gene match. This CDR3 region has 17 residues. The CDR3, as DNA: TGCGCCAGCAGCCCCTTGGGGGCTAGCGGGATGGGCGATGAGCAGTTCTTC. It is translated as CASSPLGASGMGDEQFF.

This chain's CDR3 is CASSSGQGAVYGYTF. The DNA for the CDR3 is TGTGCCAGCAGTTCCGGACAGGGGGCGGTCTATGGCTACACCTTC. The chain employs TRBV7-9 and TRBJ1-2; 11 bases map to TRBD1. V shed 6 bases and J 4 bases; nucleotides not matched to a gene: 7. The CDR3 runs 15 residues. Germline V gives CDR1 SEHNR, CDR2 FQNEAQ (reference sequence).

The chain has TRBV3-1 and TRBJ2-1; TRBD1 or TRBD2 may be the D gene (5 bases each). The J call may be mistaken, given a closer DNA end match to TRBJ2-7. Germline V gene sequence: CDR1 LGHDT, CDR2 YNNKEL (reference sequence). The CDR3 runs to 15 residues. The CDR3 bases are TGTGCCAGCAGCCCGGGACGGAACTCCTACAATGAGCAGTACTTC. Protein sequence: CASSPGRNSYNEQYF.

The V gene is TRBV2, the J gene TRBJ2-1; 10 nucleotides line up with TRBD2. The CDR3 runs to 14 residues. Germline V gene sequence: CDR1 SNHLY, CDR2 FYNNEI. The V and J ends lost 3 bases and 5 bases, in that order; junction bases with no gene match: 1. For the CDR3, the DNA is TGTGCCAGCAGTGACGGACTAGCGGACAATGAGCAGTTCTTC. This gives the protein CASSDGLADNEQFF.

This clonotype came up a few times. The genes are TRBV27 and TRBJ2-1, with 13 bases identical to TRBD2. This CDR3 contains 16 residues. Germline V lookup: CDR1 MNHEY, CDR2 SMNVEV (reference sequence). V lost 2 bases to trimming and J lost 10 bases; unmatched junction nucleotides: 8. The CDR3 spells CASSLLVGTSGIEQFF. The CDR3 nucleotides read TGTGCCAGCAGTTTACTAGTCGGGACTAGCGGGATCGAGCAGTTCTTC.

The rearrangement uses TRBV28 and TRBJ2-7; 8 bases are a match to TRBD1. The CDR3 has 16 residues. The V segment lost 6 bases and the J segment 0 bases; nucleotides outside the gene matches: 10. CDR1 and CDR2 (germline): MDHEN, SYDVKM. CDR3 in amino acids: CASSAGRGQASYEQYF. In DNA, the CDR3 is TGTGCCAGCAGCGCCGGCCGGGGACAGGCCTCCTACGAGCAGTACTTC.

The J gene is TRBJ2-1, the V gene TRBV6-2 or TRBV6-3; 10 positions match TRBD2. V shed 8 bases and J 7 bases; nucleotides not matched to a gene: 8. Germline-derived CDR1 and CDR2 are MNHEY and SVGEGT. The length of the CDR3 is 14 residues. The CDR3, as DNA: TGTGCCAGCGGGAAAGGACTAGCGGCTAATGAGCAGTTCTTC. It is translated as CASGKGLAANEQFF.

The rearrangement uses TRBV21-1 and TRBJ2-1; TRBD1 is the table's D call, not checked against the DNA. TRBV21-1 is reported as a pseudogene. This CDR3 region has 13 residues. The CDR3 nucleotides read TGTGCCACTCGGCGCAGACCATGGAATGAGCAGTTCTTC. Translation: CATRRRPWNEQFF.

This clonotype was seen a few times. This chain connects TRBV7-2 to TRBJ1-2, with 10 positions matching TRBD1. Germline V CDR1 and CDR2: SGHTA, FQGNSA. CDR3 size: 16 residues. V trimming: 5 bases; J trimming: 6 bases; junction bases outside the gene matches: 12. The CDR3 DNA follows: TGTGCCAGCAGCCTAGTACCTGCAGGGACAGGGGATGGCTACACCTTC. This translates into CASSLVPAGTGDGYTF.

The chain combines TRBV6-5 with TRBJ2-3; D might be TRBD2 (5 bases). Looked up from germline, CDR1 is MNHEY and CDR2 is SVGAGI. The CDR3 has 17 amino acids. Deletions cut 0 bases from V and 0 bases from J, with 13 bases between. The CDR3 region is CASSYSRKGGSTDTQYF. The CDR3 DNA reads TGTGCCAGCAGTTACTCGAGGAAGGGCGGGAGCACAGATACGCAGTATTTT.

Only a few counts were recorded for this clonotype. This sequence joins TRBV20-1 and TRBJ2-7; 12 positions agree with TRBD2. The CDR3 is made up of 15 amino acids. V lost 2 bases, J lost 6 bases, and 8 bases stayed unmatched. The germline CDR1 and CDR2 sequences are DFQATT and SNEGSKA (reference sequence). The CDR3 loop reads CSARSGTSGSVEQYF. The DNA for the CDR3 is TGCAGTGCTAGATCGGGGACTAGCGGGTCGGTCGAGCAGTACTTC.

V and J are TRBV28 and TRBJ2-6; the D call may be TRBD1 or TRBD2 (5 bases each). The V end was cut by 1 base, the J end by 1 base, with 14 bases between. Germline loops: CDR1 MDHEN, CDR2 SYDVKM. The CDR3 consists of 18 residues. The CDR3: CASSLFGTETSGANVLTF. As DNA, the CDR3 is TGTGCCAGCAGTTTATTCGGGACGGAGACGTCTGGGGCCAACGTCCTGACTTTC. Looking up the rest from reference TRBV28 and TRBJ2-6 gives the full variable domain: DVKVTQSSRYLVKRTGEKVFLECVQDMDHENMFWYRQDPGLGLRLIYFSYDVKMKEKGDIPEGYSVSREKKERFSLILESASTNQTSMYLCASSLFGTETSGANVLTFGAGSRLTVL.

This sequence joins TRBV5-1 and TRBJ2-7; 10 bases line up with TRBD2. The CDR3 has 15 amino acids. V lost 4 bases, J lost 7 bases, and 11 bases stayed unmatched. Per germline, CDR1 SGHRS and CDR2 YFSETQ. This CDR3 reads CASSRASGSSNEQYF. The CDR3 DNA reads as TGCGCCAGCAGCCGCGCTAGCGGGAGTTCCAATGAGCAGTACTTC.

CDR3 sequence: CASRAGQNSNQPQHF. CDR3 coding DNA: TGTGCCAGCAGGGCAGGTCAAAATAGCAATCAGCCCCAGCATTTT. The chain couples TRBV12-3 or TRBV12-4 to TRBJ1-5; no reliable D call. The CDR3 is 15 residues long. Deletions cut 6 bases from V and 0 bases from J, with 12 bases between.

This clonotype has a handful of counts. The chain uses TRBV5-1 and TRBJ1-1; a possible D gene is TRBD1 (5 bases). With 4 bases removed from V and 5 bases from J, the gap between germline ends came to 15 bases. The germline V gene has CDR1 SGHRS and CDR2 YFSETQ. The CDR3 extends over 14 amino acids. Here the CDR3 DNA reads TGCGCCAGCAGCGCACTGGGGGGTGGTACTGAAGCTTTCTTT. Protein: CASSALGGGTEAFF.

The sample holds a few counts of this clonotype. The chain employs TRBV6-6 and TRBJ2-7; D gene ambiguous. The length of the CDR3 is 14 residues. Germline lookup yields CDR1 MNHNY and CDR2 SVGAGI (reference sequence). The V gene lost 6 bases and the J gene lost 3 bases, with 15 bases spanning the gap. CDR3 sequence (DNA): TGTGCCAGCAGCTCAACCGGACCAAACTACGAGCAGTACTTC. It translates to CASSSTGPNYEQYF.

A few counts support this clonotype. In DNA, the CDR3 is TGTGCCACCAGCAGAGATCAAGGTTACGAGCAGTACTTC. Amino acids: CATSRDQGYEQYF. The J gene is TRBJ2-7, the V gene TRBV15; no definite D call. V was clipped by 0 bases and J by 4 bases, with 7 bases between them. From germline, CDR1 is LNHNV and CDR2 YYDKDF (reference sequence). The CDR3 consists of 13 residues.

This clonotype turned up a few times. This chain uses TRBV5-1 with TRBJ2-7; 13 positions agree with TRBD2. The CDR3 loop spans 15 amino acids. V shed 4 bases, J shed 3 bases, and the junction held 4 bases outside the gene matches. Germline CDR1 reads SGHRS; CDR2 reads YFSETQ. CDR3: CASSERTSGGYEQYF. DNA of the CDR3: TGCGCCAGCAGCGAGAGGACTAGCGGGGGCTACGAGCAGTACTTC.

In this sample, this clonotype turned up a few times. The chain employs TRBV12-3 or TRBV12-4 and TRBJ1-2; D unclear. This CDR3 comprises 13 residues. The V end lost 2 bases, the J end lost 8 bases, and 12 bases lay between the germline ends. The CDR3 region is CASSLINLQGYTF. Here the CDR3 DNA reads TGTGCCAGCAGTTTAATAAATCTTCAGGGCTACACCTTC.

The J gene is TRBJ1-1, the V gene TRBV20-1; D is unclear. The CDR3 totals 14 residues. Germline V gene sequence: CDR1 DFQATT, CDR2 SNEGSKA (reference sequence). V dropped 1 base and J dropped 1 base, with 10 bases sitting between them. The CDR3 DNA is TGCAGTGCTAGAGTGGCACATCGGAACACTGAAGCTTTCTTT. It is translated as CSARVAHRNTEAFF.

This clonotype appeared a few times. The chain carries TRBV2 and TRBJ2-3, with D hard to call. V was shortened by 2 bases and J by 6 bases, with 12 bases between the two germline ends. The CDR3 contains 14 residues. The germline V gene has CDR1 SNHLY and CDR2 FYNNEI. The CDR3 spells CASSEPREGDTQYF. The CDR3 DNA follows: TGTGCCAGCAGTGAACCCCGCGAAGGCGATACGCAGTATTTT.